The 25 T cell receptor beta chains below all came from one sample that was sequenced in a study of blood T cell repertoires in COVID-19. Generated by immunoSEQ multiplex PCR, the TCRdb table keeps only in-frame clones and is missing some. Of about 74,000 clones in the sample, 90% were seen once. The sample comprised peripheral blood. These TCRs come from a man in his forties or fifties with acute or convalescent COVID-19.

This chain connects TRBV30 to TRBJ1-2; 8 positions agree with TRBD1. From germline, CDR1 is GTSNPN and CDR2 SVGIG (reference sequence). After removal of 5 bases from V and 8 bases from J, the junction contained 10 bases not matched to a gene. This CDR3 comprises 13 residues. The CDR3 coding sequence is TGTGCCTGGTCCCTTCCAGGGGGCCGGGGCTACACCTTC. Translated, it gives CAWSLPGGRGYTF.

The chain uses TRBV28 and TRBJ1-1; tentatively, D is TRBD1 (5 bases). CDR1 MDHEN and CDR2 SYDVKM come from the germline V gene. CDR3 length: 14 residues. V was pared by 7 bases and J by 1 base, with 13 bases between. CDR3 coding DNA: TGTGCCAGCATCTGGGGGAGGGCGAACACTGAAGCTTTCTTT. Translating it yields CASIWGRANTEAFF.

J is TRBJ2-3 and V is TRBV29-1; 14 positions match TRBD2. Germline trimming cut 4 bases from V and 0 bases from J; bases unmatched to any gene: 6. Germline CDR1 reads SQVTM; CDR2 reads ANQGSEA. The CDR3 totals 17 residues. As DNA, the CDR3 is TGCAGCGTTGCCGGGACTAGCGGGGGAGCTAGCACAGATACGCAGTATTTT. Translated: CSVAGTSGGASTDTQYF.

The CDR3: CASSPTGGLAKNIQYF. The CDR3 DNA is TGTGCCAGCAGCCCAACAGGGGGCTTAGCCAAAAACATTCAGTACTTC. The genes are TRBV9 and TRBJ2-4; 9 positions agree with TRBD1. From germline, CDR1 is SGDLS and CDR2 YYNGEE. This CDR3 region has 16 residues. The ends lost 4 bases at V and 0 bases at J; junction bases unmatched: 5.

The CDR3 here is CAIGQGAGEQYF. CDR3 nucleotides: TGCGCCATAGGACAGGGGGCCGGAGAGCAGTACTTC. This sequence joins TRBV23-1 and TRBJ2-7; 11 positions match TRBD1. TRBV23-1 is filed as an ORF, its function uncertain. After removal of 10 bases from V and 7 bases from J, the junction contained 6 bases not matched to a gene. The CDR3 spans 12 residues.

The gene calls are TRBV19 and TRBJ1-2; no clear D. The CDR3 sequence is 15 residues long. V was clipped by 5 bases and J by 1 base, with 14 bases between them. CDR1 is LNHDA, CDR2 SQIVND, per germline (reference sequence). The CDR3 here is CASSRTVAINYGYTF. The CDR3 coding sequence is TGTGCCAGTAGTCGGACTGTAGCAATTAACTATGGCTACACCTTC.

The gene calls are TRBV27 and TRBJ2-3, with TRBD2 matching over 13 bases. The J segment lost 1 base and the V segment lost 5 bases, leaving 6 bases of the junction unmatched. The germline V gene encodes CDR1 MNHEY and CDR2 SMNVEV (reference sequence). The CDR3 sequence is 17 residues long. CDR3 amino acids: CASSGGTSGAGTDTQYF. The CDR3 nucleotides are TGTGCCAGCAGTGGAGGGACTAGCGGGGCGGGCACAGATACGCAGTATTTT.

The chain has TRBV19 and TRBJ1-3, with D uncertain. The V gene lost 5 bases and the J gene lost 0 bases, with 8 bases spanning the gap. The CDR3 is 14 amino acids. CDR1 LNHDA and CDR2 SQIVND come from the germline V gene (reference sequence). The CDR3 DNA reads TGTGCCAGTAGTTCCGGGTACTCTGGAAACACCATATATTTT. Its translation: CASSSGYSGNTIYF.

The chain carries TRBV10-3 and TRBJ2-3, with TRBD2 matching over 8 bases. The germline gives CDR1 ENHRY, CDR2 SYGVKD. This CDR3 is 15 amino acids long. Trimming cost V 5 bases and J 6 bases; bases outside gene matches: 10. In DNA, the CDR3 is TGTGCCATCAGTCCCGGGACTAGGCGTTCGGATACGCAGTATTTT. Protein: CAISPGTRRSDTQYF.

This clone was observed a single time. V and J are TRBV2 and TRBJ1-6, with 10 bases matching TRBD1. The CDR3 has 14 residues. V gave up 11 bases and J gave up 9 bases; unmatched junction bases: 10. CDR1 and CDR2 (germline): SNHLY, FYNNEI. CDR3 residues: CAGSLGTGASPLHF. The CDR3 DNA reads as TGTGCCGGTTCCCTGGGGACAGGGGCTTCACCCCTCCACTTT. Together with reference TRBV2 and TRBJ1-6, the CDR3 gives the full variable domain: EPEVTQTPSHQVTQMGQEVILRCVPISNHLYFYWYRQILGQKVEFLVSFYNNEISEKSEIFDDQFSVERPDGSNFTLKIRSTKLEDSAMYFCAGSLGTGASPLHFGNGTRLTVT.

J is TRBJ2-2 and V is TRBV29-1; D gene ambiguous. Per germline, CDR1 SQVTM and CDR2 ANQGSEA. V lost 3 bases and J 4 bases, leaving 12 bases between the germline ends. The CDR3 is 14 residues long. CDR3 nucleotides: TGCAGCGTTGATGGTGCGGTCTCCACCGGGGAGCTGTTTTTT. This encodes CSVDGAVSTGELFF.

The chain employs TRBV6-4 and TRBJ2-7; D is unresolved. The germline CDR1 and CDR2 sequences are MRHNA and SNTAGT. The V gene lost 3 bases and the J gene lost 1 base, with 10 bases spanning the gap. This CDR3 has 14 residues. CDR3 coding DNA: TGTGCCAGCAGTGAGGGTCCGGGTTCCTACGAGCAGTACTTC. Protein: CASSEGPGSYEQYF.

The count of this clone is one. The rearrangement joins TRBV18 to TRBJ2-2, with D perhaps matching TRBD1 (6 bases). V was shortened by 6 bases and J by 4 bases, with 18 bases between the two germline ends. Germline CDR1 and CDR2: KGHSH and LQKENI. This CDR3 comprises 16 residues. CDR3 sequence: CASSPTTGQATGELFF. For the CDR3, the DNA is TGTGCCAGCTCTCCGACCACGGGACAAGCCACCGGGGAGCTGTTTTTT.

In DNA, the CDR3 is TGTGCCAGTAGTACCTCTCTAGGGACACACACCGGGGAGCTGTTTTTT. Residues: CASSTSLGTHTGELFF. The rearrangement joins TRBV19 to TRBJ2-2; tentatively, D is TRBD1 (6 bases). CDR3 length equals 16 residues. Trimming removed 4 bases from V and 3 bases from J, with 15 bases in between. Germline V gene lookup returns CDR1 LNHDA and CDR2 SQIVND (reference sequence).

CDR3 bases: TGTGCCAGCAGTCTACTGACCGAGGGGAACACTGAAGCTTTCTTT. This gives the protein CASSLLTEGNTEAFF. The chain couples TRBV6-6 to TRBJ1-1; no reliable D call. Germline V CDR1 and CDR2: MNHNY, SVGAGI (reference sequence). This CDR3 region has 15 residues. Trimming removed 5 bases from V and 1 base from J, with 14 bases in between.

V gene TRBV3-1 (or the pseudogene TRBV3-2) combines with J gene TRBJ1-6; D is unclear. This CDR3 contains 18 residues. In germline, CDR1 is LGHDT, CDR2 YNNKEL (reference sequence). V was pared by 0 bases and J by 3 bases, with 15 bases between. Written as DNA, the CDR3 is TGTGCCAGCAGCCAAGATCGAGCGCAGAGCCTCTATAATTCACCCCTCCACTTT. Translating gives CASSQDRAQSLYNSPLHF.

This rearrangement joins TRBV30 to TRBJ1-4, with D perhaps TRBD1 (5 bases). V lost 4 bases and J lost 8, with 23 bases in between. The CDR3 is made up of 16 amino acids. Germline CDR1 and CDR2: GTSNPN and SVGIG (reference sequence). CDR3 residues: CAWKTLDPDWGEKLFF. The DNA for the CDR3 is TGTGCCTGGAAGACGCTAGACCCAGATTGGGGCGAAAAACTGTTTTTT.

Turning to this clone: Additional DNA sequences in this sample encode the identical CDR3. The CDR3 here is CSASSGFEQYV. CDR3 sequence (DNA): TGCAGTGCTAGTTCGGGGTTCGAGCAGTACGTC. V usage is TRBV20-1 and J usage is TRBJ2-7, with D possibly TRBD2 on 5 matching bases. The CDR3 loop spans 11 amino acids. The V gene lost 3 bases and the J gene lost 6 bases, with 9 bases spanning the gap. Germline V gene sequence: CDR1 DFQATT, CDR2 SNEGSKA (reference sequence).

This clone was picked up one time. This rearrangement joins TRBV18 to TRBJ1-1; the D gene is possibly TRBD1 (6 bases). The germline gives CDR1 KGHSH, CDR2 LQKENI. V was shortened by 6 bases and J by 0 bases, with 17 bases between the two germline ends. The CDR3 runs to 16 residues. The CDR3 here is CASSRLTGRMNTEAFF. The CDR3 nucleotides read TGTGCCAGCTCTCGGTTGACAGGAAGAATGAACACTGAAGCTTTCTTT.

V is TRBV11-2 and J is TRBJ2-1, with D unclear. From germline, CDR1 is SGHAT and CDR2 FQNNGV. The CDR3 totals 15 residues. V gave up 1 base and J gave up 2 bases, with 9 bases separating them. This CDR3 is CASSLATVPYNEQFF. In DNA form, the CDR3 reads TGTGCCAGCAGCTTAGCCACAGTGCCCTACAATGAGCAGTTCTTC.

This chain links TRBV6-6 with TRBJ2-7; 9 bases fit TRBD2. The V and J ends lost 6 bases and 1 base, in that order; junction bases with no gene match: 4. The CDR3 loop spans 14 amino acids. Germline-derived CDR1 and CDR2 are MNHNY and SVGAGI (reference sequence). The CDR3 sequence: CASRERGESYEQYV. The CDR3 DNA reads TGTGCCAGCAGGGAGCGGGGGGAGTCCTACGAGCAGTACGTC.

This chain joins TRBV28 and TRBJ1-6; 11 positions agree with TRBD1. Trimming took 11 bases from V and 5 from J; bases not matched to a gene: 5. Germline lookup yields CDR1 MDHEN and CDR2 SYDVKM. The CDR3 runs to 14 residues. CDR3 sequence reads: CAGQGQGDNSPLHF. The CDR3 DNA reads TGTGCCGGCCAGGGACAGGGGGATAATTCACCCCTCCACTTT.

The chain uses TRBV2 and TRBJ1-2, with TRBD1 matching over 9 bases. The V gene end was trimmed by 2 bases and the J gene end by 4 bases; junction bases not matched to a gene: 11. In germline, CDR1 is SNHLY, CDR2 FYNNEI. The CDR3 runs 17 residues. The CDR3 DNA is TGTGCCAGCAGTGAATTGTTCGGGGACAGGGACCCCTATGGCTACACCTTC. This gives the protein CASSELFGDRDPYGYTF.

The genes are TRBV27 and TRBJ2-2; TRBD1 is a possible D gene (6 bases). This CDR3 region has 15 residues. Germline CDR1 reads MNHEY; CDR2 reads SMNVEV (reference sequence). Trimming removed 3 bases from V and 7 bases from J, with 15 bases in between. The CDR3: CASSFWGTTGGELFF. CDR3 DNA sequence: TGTGCCAGCAGTTTTTGGGGGACAACGGGCGGGGAGCTGTTTTTT.

The CDR3 reads CASSLEAGAYTGELFF. The DNA for the CDR3 is TGTGCCAGCAGCCTCGAGGCGGGAGCTTACACCGGGGAGCTGTTTTTT. This sequence joins TRBV14 and TRBJ2-2; 7 bases map to TRBD2. V lost 4 bases and J lost 3; bases outside the gene matches: 8. The CDR3 covers 16 residues. In germline, CDR1 is SGHDN, CDR2 FVKESK.